Below, 14 T cell receptor beta chains from the same sample are listed, as sequenced in a study of T cells in localized non-small cell lung cancer. Libraries were prepared by immunoSEQ multiplex PCR; TCRdb keeps only in-frame clonotypes and omits some of them. The sample lists roughly 40,000 clones, about 86% occurring once. The source material was peripheral blood mononuclear cells, sampled before any cancer treatment. These receptors came from a male donor aged 60 or over with stage II lung adenocarcinoma.

The chain uses TRBV18 and TRBJ1-1; D gene unclear. The CDR3 has 14 amino acids. Germline CDR1 is KGHSH and CDR2 is LQKENI. Trimming stripped 2 bases from V and 1 base from J, with 8 bases between. This CDR3 is CASSPGIQNTEAFF. CDR3 sequence (DNA): TGTGCCAGCTCACCAGGCATACAGAACACTGAAGCTTTCTTT. Complete variable domain (other parts from reference TRBV18 and TRBJ1-1): NAGVMQNPRHLVRRRGQEARLRCSPMKGHSHVYWYRQLPEEGLKFMVYLQKENIIDESGMPKERFSAEFPKEGPSILRIQQVVRGDSAAYFCASSPGIQNTEAFFGQGTRLTVV.

The chain uses TRBV18 and TRBJ2-5, with D uncertain. Trimming left V 2 bases short and J 5 bases short, with 6 bases between. CDR1 is KGHSH and CDR2 is LQKENI in the germline V gene. This CDR3 comprises 12 residues. As DNA, the CDR3 is TGTGCCAGCTCACCAGAGCAGGAGACCCAGTACTTC. Amino acid sequence: CASSPEQETQYF.

The chain recombines TRBV7-9 with TRBJ2-7, with TRBD2 matching 7 bases. The CDR3 has 15 residues. Trimming cost V 4 bases and J 5 bases; bases outside gene matches: 11. Germline V gene sequence: CDR1 SEHNR, CDR2 FQNEAQ (reference sequence). The CDR3 DNA sequence: TGTGCCAGCAGCTCGAGGCGGGAGAGCAACAACGAGCAGTACTTC. Translation gives CASSSRRESNNEQYF. The entire variable domain, with the rest obtained from reference TRBV7-9 and TRBJ2-7, is as follows: DTGVSQNPRHKITKRGQNVTFRCDPISEHNRLYWYRQTLGQGPEFLTYFQNEAQLEKSRLLSDRFSAERPKGSFSTLEIQRTEQGDSAMYLCASSSRRESNNEQYFGPGTRLTVT.

The genes are TRBV30 and TRBJ2-3; possibly TRBD2 for D (7 bases). Trimming removed 6 bases at V and 3 bases at J, with 13 bases between. Germline V gene lookup returns CDR1 GTSNPN and CDR2 SVGIG (reference sequence). The CDR3 has 13 residues. The CDR3 coding sequence is TGTGCCTGTGGGGGGGGCCTGACAGATACGCAGTATTTT. Amino acid sequence: CACGGGLTDTQYF.

CDR3 nucleotide sequence: TGTGCCAGCATCCTCGGGCAGGTCACCGGGAATGAGCAGTTCTTC. It translates to CASILGQVTGNEQFF. The chain has TRBV5-6 and TRBJ2-1, with D uncertain. This CDR3 is 15 amino acids long. Germline values: CDR1 SGHDT, CDR2 YYEEEE. V was trimmed by 6 bases and J by 7 bases, leaving 20 bases between them.

The J gene is TRBJ2-7, the V gene TRBV6-6; 7 nucleotides align to TRBD1. V dropped 6 bases and J dropped 5; count of bases not matched to a gene: 7. This CDR3 contains 13 residues. CDR1 and CDR2 from the germline V gene are MNHNY and SVGAGI (reference sequence). The CDR3 sequence: CASREGAWDEQYF. CDR3 nucleotides: TGTGCCAGCAGAGAGGGGGCGTGGGACGAGCAGTACTTC.

The CDR3 region is CASSPSRAGTGYTF. CDR3 DNA sequence: TGTGCCAGCAGCCCTAGCCGGGCAGGGACCGGCTACACCTTC. The chain joins TRBV7-2 to TRBJ1-2, with D possibly matching TRBD1 (5 bases). The CDR3 is 14 amino acids. In germline, CDR1 is SGHTA, CDR2 FQGNSA. V was trimmed by 5 bases and J by 8 bases, leaving 18 bases between them.

This clone turned up a few times. This chain connects TRBV4-1 to TRBJ2-7; a weak D match, TRBD1 (5 bases). Germline V lookup: CDR1 MGHRA, CDR2 YSYEKL. This CDR3 has 15 residues. Trimming shortened V by 4 bases and J by 2 bases, and 15 bases separated the two germline ends. DNA for the CDR3: TGCGCCAGCAGCCCCTATCATCCAGGGCCCTACGAGCAGTACTTC. Translation: CASSPYHPGPYEQYF.

This chain connects TRBV6-1 to TRBJ2-7; TRBD2 agrees at 8 bases. The germline gives CDR1 MNHNS, CDR2 SASEGT. The CDR3 is made up of 12 amino acids. V lost 7 bases, J lost 6 bases, and 5 bases stayed unmatched. CDR3: CASMLSGVEQYF. Here the CDR3 DNA reads TGTGCCAGCATGCTTAGCGGGGTCGAGCAGTACTTC.

This chain connects TRBV30 to TRBJ2-7, with D perhaps TRBD1 (5 bases). V gave up 0 bases and J gave up 4 bases, with 16 bases separating them. The germline V gene has CDR1 GTSNPN and CDR2 SVGIG (reference sequence). There are 15 residues in the CDR3. The CDR3 DNA reads TGTGCCTGGAGTGTATTAAGACAGTTAAAATACGAGCAGTACTTC. It translates to CAWSVLRQLKYEQYF.

The chain joins TRBV18 to TRBJ2-6; D unclear. The CDR3 sequence is 18 residues long. Trimming removed 3 bases from V and 2 bases from J, with 17 bases in between. From germline, CDR1 is KGHSH and CDR2 LQKENI. CDR3 bases: TGTGCCAGCTCACCGGTCCCTCCTAATAATGCTGGGGCCAACGTCCTGACTTTC. It yields the protein CASSPVPPNNAGANVLTF.

The V gene is TRBV7-6, the J gene TRBJ2-6; D remains unclear. Germline V gene data show CDR1 as SGHVS and CDR2 as FNYEAQ. The V end was cut by 6 bases, the J end by 1 base, with 13 bases between. This CDR3 has 16 residues. The CDR3 region is CASSLPMASGANVLTF. CDR3 coding DNA: TGTGCCAGCAGTTTGCCCATGGCTTCTGGGGCCAACGTCCTGACTTTC.

The chain combines TRBV7-2 with TRBJ2-3; TRBD2 aligns across 9 bases. The germline V gene encodes CDR1 SGHTA and CDR2 FQGNSA. This CDR3 spans 16 amino acids. V shed 1 base, J shed 6 bases, and the junction held 8 bases outside the gene matches. CDR3 in DNA: TGTGCCAGCAGCTTAGGGACTAGCGTCCTCCGGGATACGCAGTATTTT. It yields the protein CASSLGTSVLRDTQYF.

As DNA, the CDR3 is TGTGCCTGGAGTGTACGCTACGAGCAGTACTTC. The encoded protein is CAWSVRYEQYF. The genes are TRBV30 and TRBJ2-7; unclear D gene. V was trimmed by 0 bases and J by 3 bases, leaving 3 bases between them. This CDR3 comprises 11 residues. Per the germline V gene, CDR1 is GTSNPN and CDR2 is SVGIG (reference sequence).